This T cell receptor (beta chain) was obtained from a study of blood T cell repertoires in COVID-19. Overall study: Nucleic acid was either cDNA or gDNA, and it came from T cells, B-cell-depleted T cells, or PBMCs.

CDR1 and CDR2 (germline): MNHEY, SVGAGI. Trimming cost V 2 bases and J 9 bases; bases outside gene matches: 10. The CDR3 sequence is 16 residues long. The table came from immunoSEQ multiplex PCR; TCRdb's copy has only in-frame clones and leaves some out. The sample consists of just over 150,000 clones, about 80% of them appearing once. Sequencing input: peripheral blood. The sequence was obtained from a woman between 40 and 50 years old with COVID-19, enrolled during active disease. The chain uses TRBV6-5 and TRBJ2-1, with 10 bases aligning to TRBD1. For the CDR3, the DNA is TGTGCCAGCAGTTACACCGGGACAGGGGACTGGGGTGAGCAGTTCTTC. Translation: CASSYTGTGDWGEQFF.